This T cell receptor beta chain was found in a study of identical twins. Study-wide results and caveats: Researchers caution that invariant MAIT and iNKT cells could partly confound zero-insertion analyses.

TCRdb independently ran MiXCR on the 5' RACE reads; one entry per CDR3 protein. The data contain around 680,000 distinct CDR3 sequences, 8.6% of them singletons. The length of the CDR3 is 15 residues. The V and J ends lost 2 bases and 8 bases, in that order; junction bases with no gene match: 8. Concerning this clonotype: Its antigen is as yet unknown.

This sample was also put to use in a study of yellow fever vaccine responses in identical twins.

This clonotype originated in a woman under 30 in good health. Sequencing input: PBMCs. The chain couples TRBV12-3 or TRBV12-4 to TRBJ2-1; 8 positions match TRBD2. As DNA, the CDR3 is TGTGCCAGCAGTTTACGGGGGGGCCCTATCGATGAGCAGTTCTTC. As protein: CASSLRGGPIDEQFF.